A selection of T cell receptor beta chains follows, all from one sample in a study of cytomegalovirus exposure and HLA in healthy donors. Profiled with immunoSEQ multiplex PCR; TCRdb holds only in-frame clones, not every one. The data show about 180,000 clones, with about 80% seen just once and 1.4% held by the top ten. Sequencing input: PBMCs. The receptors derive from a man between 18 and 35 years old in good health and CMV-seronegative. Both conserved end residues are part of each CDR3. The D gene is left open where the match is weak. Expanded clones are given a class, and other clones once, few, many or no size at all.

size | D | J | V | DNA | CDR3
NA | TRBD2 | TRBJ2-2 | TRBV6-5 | TGTGCCAGCAAAGCTAGCGGGAGATGGGTCGGGGAGCTGTTTTTT | CASKASGRWVGELFF
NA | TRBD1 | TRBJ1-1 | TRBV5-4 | TGTGCCAGCAGCAAGACAGGGAGAGGAGCTTTCTTT | CASSKTGRGAFF
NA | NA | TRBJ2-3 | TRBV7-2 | TGTGCCAGCAGCTTAGTTATCGCGGTGAGCACAGATACGCAGTATTTT | CASSLVIAVSTDTQYF
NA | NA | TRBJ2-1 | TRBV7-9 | TGTGCCAGCAGCTTAGTCGGGGGGCGGCCGTTCTTC | CASSLVGGRPFF
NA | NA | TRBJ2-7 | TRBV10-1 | TGCGCCAGAAGGACAGAAACCTACGGGCAGTACTTC | CARRTETYGQYF
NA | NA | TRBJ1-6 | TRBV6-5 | TGTGCCAGCAGGAGGAGCTCCTATAATTCACCCCTCCACTTT | CASRRSSYNSPLHF
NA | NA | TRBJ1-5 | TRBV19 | TGTGCCAGTACCCCGTATAGCAATCAGCCCCAGCATTTT | CASTPYSNQPQHF
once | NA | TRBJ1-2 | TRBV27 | TGTGCCAGCATGCGGTTGCCAGGGTCTAGTTGCACCTTC | CASMRLPGSSCTF
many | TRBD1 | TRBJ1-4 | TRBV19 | TGTGCCAGTAACCTACGAGGGGGCAAACTGTTTTTT | CASNLRGGKLFF
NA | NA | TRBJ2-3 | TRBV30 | TGTGCCTGGAGCCCAGGGGTCAGCACAGATACGCAGTATTTT | CAWSPGVSTDTQYF
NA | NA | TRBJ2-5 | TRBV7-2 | TGTGCCAGCACCTCGCGGTTCGAGACCCAGTACTTC | CASTSRFETQYF
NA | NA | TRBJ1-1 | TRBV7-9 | TGTGCCAGCAGCGCACAGAGCATGAACACTGAAGCTTTCTTT | CASSAQSMNTEAFF
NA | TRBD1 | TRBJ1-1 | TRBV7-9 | TGTGCCAGCAGCTTAACAGGGGCGAGGAACACTGAAGCTTTCTTT | CASSLTGARNTEAFF
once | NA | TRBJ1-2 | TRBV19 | TGTGCCAGTTACTCGGGACTCCAATGGGGGAACTATGGCTACACCTTC | CASYSGLQWGNYGYTF
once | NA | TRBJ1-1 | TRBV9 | TGTGCCAGCAGCGTAGGGGGGGAGGATGAAGCTTTCTTT | CASSVGGEDEAFF
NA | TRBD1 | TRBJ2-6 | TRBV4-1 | TGCGCCAGCACCTCTCGACGGACAGGGTCTTCTGGGGCCAACGTCCTGACTTTC | CASTSRRTGSSGANVLTF
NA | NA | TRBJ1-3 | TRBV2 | TGTGCCAGCAGTGAACAGGCTTACTCTGGAAACACCATATATTTT | CASSEQAYSGNTIYF
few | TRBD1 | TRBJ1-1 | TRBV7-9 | TGTGCCAGCAGCTTAGTGGGGACAGGTCGTATGAACACTGAAGCTTTCTTT | CASSLVGTGRMNTEAFF